This paragraph covers one T cell receptor beta chain sequence. Its recognized antigen is unknown. No base quality values were provided; no much bigger clone lies one nucleotide off. The data were obtained in a study of molecular identifiers for immune sequencing clone quantification (dated by TCRdb to the late 2010s). Some background on the complete study: For a replicate experiment, RNA from approximately 20,000 or 100,000 naive CD8 T cells was divided into five aliquots, and four of the five aliquots were sequenced. This methods study benchmarked molecular-identifier clustering-based TCR repertoire sequencing (MIDCIRS) and TCR RNA copy counting, using CD8 T cells to do so.

Paper-wide results and their limitations: Modeling gave around 2.7 recovered TCR RNA copies per cell versus 8 to 10 by digital PCR, implying 25% to 30% capture efficiency. Clones above 20 RNA copies held over 97% of molecules in CMV-specific effector cells but under 1% in naive cells. Even against a background of around 950,000 naive CD8 T cells, spiked-in Jurkat TCR RNA amounting to a single cell's worth was reported to be detectable. Highly expanded clone sizes could be underestimated if identical TCR molecules share a barcode. The naive libraries included spiked-in Jurkat TCR RNA (about ten copies' worth), and this RNA is not part of the donor repertoire. When barcode sub-clustering was omitted, TCR diversity was inflated by chimeric consensus sequences, with chimeras reaching as high as 47%.

Libraries of naive CD8 T cells were built from around 20,000 to 990,000 sorted cells, with 10%, 30% or 50% of the purified RNA used. Naive CD8 T cells, defined as CD8+CD4-CCR7+CD45RA+, were FACS-sorted into RLT Plus buffer on a BD FACSAria II. Roughly 10 TCR copies' worth of Jurkat RNA were spiked into roughly 20,000-1,000,000 naive CD8 T cell samples to test detection sensitivity. Enrichment of CD8 T cells was performed with RosetteSep CD8+ T Cell Enrichment Cocktail and Ficoll-Paque, after which ACK red cell lysis was carried out. The CDR3 measures 17 amino acids from cysteine to phenylalanine. Only CDR3 DNA remains: 51 bases, in frame from the first base. The germline V gene encodes CDR1 ENHRY and CDR2 SYGVKD. Germline trimming: 4 bases from V, 2 bases from J; junction bases outside gene matches: 14. Libraries came from PCR. The sequencer listed for this sample is Illumina HiSeq 4000. Bulk TCR libraries were prepared as previously described, using TCR primers listed in Table S5. Total RNA was purified with the Qiagen AllPrep DNA/RNA kit. Before analysis, reads from multiple sequencing runs of one library were combined. The authors' analysis ran thus. Reads were retained only if their TCR constant sequence matched exactly, and those retained reads were trimmed to 150 nt and grouped according to their 12-nt molecular barcodes. Reads inside each barcode group were sub-clustered using a 15% Levenshtein threshold, and a quality-weighted consensus sequence was constructed for each RNA molecule. Non-functional sequences were removed, as were lower-count sequences one edit away from another. Based on a fit of two negative binomial distributions, barcode sub-clusters having less than 20% of the maximum read count were discarded. TCRdb redid the processing of the public reads, applying fastp at Q25 and MiXCR, and retained in-frame beta chains. Each entry is one CDR3 protein sequence, shown with its most common DNA and genes. None of the V and J calls come from the authors' own analysis; TCRdb made them. Within this sample are around 480,000 distinct CDR3 sequences, with about 20% of them counted one time only. The leading ten clones occupy about 0.78% of the sample.

The rearrangement combines TRBV10-3 with TRBJ2-7, and 7 bases in between align with TRBD2. Sequencing was carried out using naive CD8+ T cells from blood, with Jurkat cell RNA spiked in. The cell subset or site label of this sample denotes: FACS-sorted CD8+CD4-CCR7+CD45RA+ naive T cells. The clonotype was recovered from a human donor in good health. Some libraries in this study had Jurkat cell RNA spiked in. The sequence in DNA is TGTGCCATCAGTGTCATCCCCGGGGGAGGGCAAGCCTACGAGCAGTACTTC. It codes for CAISVIPGGGQAYEQYF.